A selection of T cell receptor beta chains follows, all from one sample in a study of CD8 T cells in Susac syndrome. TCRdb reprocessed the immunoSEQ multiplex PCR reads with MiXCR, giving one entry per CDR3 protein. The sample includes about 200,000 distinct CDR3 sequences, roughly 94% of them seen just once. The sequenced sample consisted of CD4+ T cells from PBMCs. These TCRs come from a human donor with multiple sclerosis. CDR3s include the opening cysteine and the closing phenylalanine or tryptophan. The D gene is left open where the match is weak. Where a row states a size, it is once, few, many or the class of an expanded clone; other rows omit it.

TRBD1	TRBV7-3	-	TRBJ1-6	CASSSDRAVNSPLHF	TGTGCCAGCAGTTCCGACAGGGCAGTCAATTCACCCCTCCACTTT
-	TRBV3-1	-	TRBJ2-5	CASSQDRQQETQYF	TGTGCCAGCAGCCAAGATCGGCAGCAAGAGACCCAGTACTTC
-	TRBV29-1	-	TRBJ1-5	CSAAYRNQPQHF	TGCAGCGCCGCGTATCGCAATCAGCCCCAGCATTTT
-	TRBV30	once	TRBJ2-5	CAWSVLGIGETQYF	TGTGCCTGGAGTGTACTTGGTATCGGGGAGACCCAGTACTTC
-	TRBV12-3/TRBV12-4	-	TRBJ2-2	CASSLDLGSGELFF	TGTGCCAGCAGTTTAGATCTGGGGAGCGGGGAGCTGTTTTTT
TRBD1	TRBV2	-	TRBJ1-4	CASSLTGVGEKLFF	TGTGCCAGCAGTTTGACAGGGGTGGGAGAAAAACTGTTTTTT
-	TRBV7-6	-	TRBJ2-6	CASGQTGSGANVLTF	TGTGCCAGCGGCCAGACCGGTTCTGGGGCCAACGTCCTGACTTTC
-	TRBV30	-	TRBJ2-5	CAWALAGLGETQYF	TGTGCCTGGGCACTCGCCGGGCTTGGGGAGACCCAGTACTTC
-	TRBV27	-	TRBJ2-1	CASSPLKGEQFF	TGTGCCAGCAGTCCCCTTAAGGGTGAGCAGTTCTTC
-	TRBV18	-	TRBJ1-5	CASSPQTRAGDQPQHF	TGTGCCAGCTCACCCCAAACACGAGCCGGGGATCAGCCCCAGCATTTT
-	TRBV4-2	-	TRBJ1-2	CASSQGQSTYGYTF	TGTGCCAGCAGCCAAGGACAGAGTACCTATGGCTACACCTTC
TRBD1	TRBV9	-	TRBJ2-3	CASSVVGTATDTQYF	TGTGCCAGCAGCGTAGTCGGGACAGCCACAGATACGCAGTATTTT
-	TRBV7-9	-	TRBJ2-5	CASQEGGKGETQYF	TGTGCCAGCCAGGAGGGGGGCAAGGGAGAGACCCAGTACTTC
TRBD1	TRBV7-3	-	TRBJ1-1	CASSPWTGGNTEAFF	TGTGCCAGCAGCCCCTGGACAGGGGGGAACACTGAAGCTTTCTTT
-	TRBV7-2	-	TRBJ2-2	CASSLLTGGVGIGELFF	TGTGCCAGCAGCTTACTGACAGGCGGGGTCGGTATCGGGGAGCTGTTTTTT
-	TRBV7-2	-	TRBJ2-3	CASNRPTDTQYF	TGTGCCAGCAACCGCCCCACAGATACGCAGTATTTT
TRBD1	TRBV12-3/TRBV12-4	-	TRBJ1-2	CASSLTTGVNEGYTF	TGTGCCAGCAGTCTAACCACAGGGGTCAACGAGGGCTACACCTTC
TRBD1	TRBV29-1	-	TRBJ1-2	CSVEIGGIDGYTF	TGCAGCGTTGAAATAGGGGGCATCGATGGCTACACCTTC
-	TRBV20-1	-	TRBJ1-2	CSAHSGLNYGYTF	TGCAGTGCTCACTCGGGCCTTAACTATGGCTACACCTTC
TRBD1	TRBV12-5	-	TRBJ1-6	CASGLGQGYSPLHF	TGTGCTAGTGGTCTGGGACAGGGTTATTCACCCCTCCACTTT
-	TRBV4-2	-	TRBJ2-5	CASSQVEGGQETQYF	TGTGCCAGCAGCCAAGTCGAGGGGGGACAAGAGACCCAGTACTTC
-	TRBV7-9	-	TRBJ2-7	CASSPPSSYEQYF	TGTGCCAGCAGCCCGCCGAGTTCCTACGAGCAGTACTTC
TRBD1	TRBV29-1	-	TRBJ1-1	CSVEQGGITEAFF	TGCAGCGTTGAGCAGGGGGGGATCACTGAAGCTTTCTTT
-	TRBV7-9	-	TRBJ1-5	CASSLVGQPQHF	TGTGCCAGCAGCTTAGTGGGTCAGCCCCAGCATTTT
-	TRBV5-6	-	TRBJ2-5	CASSLVGEETQYF	TGTGCCAGCAGCTTGGTGGGGGAGGAGACCCAGTACTTC
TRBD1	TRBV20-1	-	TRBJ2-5	CSARAGPGQTNQETQYF	TGCAGTGCTAGAGCTGGGCCGGGACAGACGAATCAAGAGACCCAGTACTTC
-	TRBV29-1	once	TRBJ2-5	CSVDLGETQYF	TGCAGCGTTGATCTAGGAGAGACCCAGTACTTC
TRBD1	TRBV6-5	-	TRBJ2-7	CASSFSPGQNYEQYF	TGTGCCAGCAGTTTCTCTCCGGGACAGAACTACGAGCAGTACTTC
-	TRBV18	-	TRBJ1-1	CASSPPRAENTEAFF	TGTGCCAGCTCACCACCCCGGGCAGAGAACACTGAAGCTTTCTTT
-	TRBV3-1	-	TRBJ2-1	CASSHLWRQGPNEQFF	TGTGCCAGCAGCCACCTTTGGCGGCAGGGCCCCAATGAGCAGTTCTTC
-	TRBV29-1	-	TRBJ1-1	CSVHQAGTEAFF	TGCAGCGTTCATCAGGCGGGCACTGAAGCTTTCTTT
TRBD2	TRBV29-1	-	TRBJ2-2	CSVAGRGATGELFF	TGCAGCGTTGCAGGGCGGGGGGCCACCGGGGAGCTGTTTTTT
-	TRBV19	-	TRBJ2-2	CASKSNGELFF	TGTGCCAGTAAAAGCAATGGGGAGCTGTTTTTT
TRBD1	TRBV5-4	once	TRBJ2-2	CASSPDRANTGELFF	TGTGCCAGCAGCCCGGACAGGGCGAACACCGGGGAGCTGTTTTTT
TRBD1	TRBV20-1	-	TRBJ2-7	CSASTGTGTYEQYF	TGCAGTGCCAGTACCGGGACAGGAACCTACGAGCAGTACTTC
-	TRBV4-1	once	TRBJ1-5	CASSQASLDSNQPQHF	TGCGCCAGCAGCCAAGCATCCCTTGATAGCAATCAGCCCCAGCATTTT
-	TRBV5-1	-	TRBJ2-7	CASSLGQVQSYEQYF	TGCGCCAGCAGCTTGGGGCAAGTACAGTCCTACGAGCAGTACTTC
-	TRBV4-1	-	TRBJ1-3	CASSQLRGRASGNTIYF	TGCGCCAGCAGCCAACTCCGGGGACGAGCCTCTGGAAACACCATATATTTT
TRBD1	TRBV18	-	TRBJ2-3	CASSLGQVNTDTQYF	TGTGCCAGCTCACTTGGACAGGTTAACACAGATACGCAGTATTTT
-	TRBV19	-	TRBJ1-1	CASSIGQMNTEAFF	TGTGCCAGTAGTATTGGACAGATGAACACTGAAGCTTTCTTT
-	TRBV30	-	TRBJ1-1	CAWSVIQNTEAFF	TGTGCCTGGAGTGTGATTCAGAACACTGAAGCTTTCTTT
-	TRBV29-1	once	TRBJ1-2	CSVEDLPGIYGYTF	TGCAGCGTTGAAGATCTTCCTGGCATTTATGGCTACACCTTC
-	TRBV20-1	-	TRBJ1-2	CSARAGTNYGYTF	TGCAGTGCTAGAGCAGGAACTAACTATGGCTACACCTTC
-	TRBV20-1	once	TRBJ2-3	CSARLPNTQYF	TGCAGTGCTAGACTTCCGAATACGCAGTATTTT
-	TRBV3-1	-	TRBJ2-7	CASSHAVALQQYF	TGTGCCAGCAGCCACGCGGTAGCTCTCCAGCAGTACTTC
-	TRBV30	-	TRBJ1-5	CAWGVHSNQPQHF	TGTGCCTGGGGAGTGCATAGCAATCAGCCCCAGCATTTT
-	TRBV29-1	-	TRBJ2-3	CSVDLQGTDTQYF	TGCAGCGTTGATCTACAGGGCACAGATACGCAGTATTTT
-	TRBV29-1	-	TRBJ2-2	CSVPGQMNTGELFF	TGCAGCGTCCCCGGACAGATGAACACCGGGGAGCTGTTTTTT
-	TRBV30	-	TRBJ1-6	CAWSGSGRGGSPLHF	TGTGCCTGGAGTGGTTCAGGAAGGGGAGGATCACCCCTCCACTTT
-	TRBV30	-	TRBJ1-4	CAWSVSRTGATNEKLFF	TGTGCCTGGAGTGTATCGCGTACCGGAGCGACTAATGAAAAACTGTTTTTT
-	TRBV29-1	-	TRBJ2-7	CSVERRLGDEQYF	TGCAGCGTTGAAAGGCGATTGGGGGACGAGCAGTACTTC
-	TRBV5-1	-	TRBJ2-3	CASSSVGGADTQYF	TGCGCCAGCAGCTCGGTAGGGGGTGCAGATACGCAGTATTTT
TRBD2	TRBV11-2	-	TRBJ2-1	CASSWRGGDEQFF	TGTGCCAGCAGCTGGCGCGGGGGTGATGAGCAGTTCTTC
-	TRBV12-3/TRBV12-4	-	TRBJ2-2	CASSGGELFF	TGTGCCAGCTCAGGAGGGGAGCTGTTTTTT
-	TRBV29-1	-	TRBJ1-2	CSVATPRAEDYGYTF	TGCAGCGTTGCTACCCCCAGGGCGGAGGACTATGGCTACACCTTC